A single sample is the source of the 4 T cell receptor beta chains below, sequenced in a study of identical twins. TCRdb re-called the 5' RACE reads through MiXCR, storing one row per CDR3 protein. Among about 570,000 distinct CDR3 sequences listed, 9.6% were seen once. These same data were also listed under a study on yellow fever vaccine responses in identical twins.

The sequencing sample was made of PBMCs. Receptors were obtained from a young woman in good health.

The V and J genes are TRBV29-1 and TRBJ2-7; D perhaps matches TRBD2 (5 bases). Deletions cut 5 bases from V and 6 bases from J, with 11 bases between. CDR1 is SQVTM, CDR2 ANQGSEA, per germline. This CDR3 spans 11 amino acids. This CDR3 is CSVRTRGEQYF. In DNA form, the CDR3 reads TGCAGCGTTCGGACTCGTGGCGAGCAGTACTTC.

The chain recombines TRBV4-1 with TRBJ2-1, with a tentative D call TRBD2 (7 bases). V lost 1 base to trimming and J lost 7 bases, with 14 bases between them. The CDR3 is 15 amino acids. Germline lookup yields CDR1 MGHRA and CDR2 YSYEKL. The DNA of the CDR3 is TGCGCCAGCAGCCAAGTGGGGGGGCCAGGAAATGAGCAGTTCTTC. Residues: CASSQVGGPGNEQFF.

The sample holds many counts of this clonotype. The V and J genes are TRBV7-2 and TRBJ2-3; D unresolved. The CDR3 runs 17 residues. Germline CDR1 is SGHTA and CDR2 is FQGNSA. Trimming cost V 0 bases and J 3 bases, with 16 bases left between them. The chain's CDR3 is CASSLATYGPLTDTQYF. CDR3 sequence (DNA): TGTGCCAGCAGCTTAGCGACGTACGGGCCGTTAACAGATACGCAGTATTTT.

The gene calls are TRBV20-1 and TRBJ2-2, with 11 bases aligning to TRBD2. Germline V gives CDR1 DFQATT, CDR2 SNEGSKA (reference sequence). Trimming cost V 0 bases and J 0 bases; bases outside gene matches: 9. This CDR3 has 19 residues. The CDR3: CSARDALTSGIANTGELFF. The CDR3 DNA is TGCAGTGCTAGAGATGCGTTGACTAGCGGGATCGCGAACACCGGGGAGCTGTTTTTT.